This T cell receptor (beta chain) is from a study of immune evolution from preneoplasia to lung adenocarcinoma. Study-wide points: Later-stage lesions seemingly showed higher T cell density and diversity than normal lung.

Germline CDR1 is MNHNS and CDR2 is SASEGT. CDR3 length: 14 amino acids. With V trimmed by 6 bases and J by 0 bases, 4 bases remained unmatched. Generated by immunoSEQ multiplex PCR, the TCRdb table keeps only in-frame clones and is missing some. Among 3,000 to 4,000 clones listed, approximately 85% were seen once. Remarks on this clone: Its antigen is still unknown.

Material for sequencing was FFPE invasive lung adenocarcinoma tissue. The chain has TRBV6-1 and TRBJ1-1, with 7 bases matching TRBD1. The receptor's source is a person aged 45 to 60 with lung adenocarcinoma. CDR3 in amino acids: CASSLTGMNTEAFF. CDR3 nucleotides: TGTGCCAGCAGCCTGACAGGGATGAACACTGAAGCTTTCTTT.